A selection of T cell receptor beta chains follows, all from one sample in a study of T cell changes during pregnancy in multiple sclerosis. Assay used: immunoSEQ multiplex PCR; TCRdb lists only in-frame clones, some missing. The table includes approximately 60,000 clones, approximately 90% detected once. The sample here was peripheral blood, taken in the second trimester of pregnancy. The receptors were sampled from a female donor with multiple sclerosis, enrolled in a pregnancy study. Both conserved end residues are part of each CDR3. A D gene is named only where the DNA matches it firmly. A row's size may be missing; if present it is once, few, many or a size class.

TRBV29-1	.	.	TRBJ1-2	CSVEGCTGF	TGCAGCGTTGAAGGATGTACCGGCTTC
TRBV7-7	.	.	TRBJ1-4	CASSPPGWNATNEKLFF	TGTGCTAGCAGCCCCCCGGGTTGGAATGCAACTAATGAAAAACTGTTTTTT
TRBV4-2	.	TRBD1	TRBJ1-2	CASSQDRAGGSSGYTF	TGTGCCAGCAGCCAAGATAGGGCAGGGGGAAGTAGTGGCTACACCTTC
TRBV11-2	.	TRBD1	TRBJ1-1	CASSHPGRDRNTEAFF	TGTGCCAGCAGTCACCCAGGGCGGGACAGAAACACTGAAGCTTTCTTT
TRBV7-3	.	.	TRBJ2-3	CASSLRLLDTQYF	TGTGCCAGCAGCTTAAGGCTTCTAGATACGCAGTATTTT
TRBV11-2	.	TRBD2	TRBJ2-1	CASSSGLAGDSYNEQFF	TGTGCCAGCAGCTCAGGACTAGCGGGGGATTCCTACAATGAGCAGTTCTTC
TRBV7-6	.	TRBD1	TRBJ2-7	CASSLGQGVTYEQYF	TGTGCCAGCAGCTTAGGGCAGGGGGTGACTTACGAGCAGTACTTC
TRBV19	once	.	TRBJ1-1	CASRMWGEGSTEAFF	TGTGCCAGTAGGATGTGGGGGGAAGGGAGCACTGAAGCTTTCTTT
TRBV29-1	once	TRBD1	TRBJ2-3	CSVGQGWGMGDTQYF	TGCAGCGTGGGACAGGGTTGGGGGATGGGGGATACGCAGTATTTT
TRBV6-5	.	.	TRBJ2-7	CASSYHYRQNPYEQYF	TGTGCCAGCAGTTACCACTACCGACAGAATCCCTACGAGCAGTACTTC
TRBV6-6	.	.	TRBJ1-2	CASSYSEGSYGYTF	TGTGCCAGCAGTTACTCGGAGGGGAGCTATGGCTACACCTTC
TRBV28	.	.	TRBJ2-7	CASRRTPRGPYEQYF	TGTGCCAGCAGACGTACTCCCAGGGGTCCCTACGAGCAGTACTTC
TRBV27	.	TRBD1	TRBJ1-1	CASRLDRAERSTEAFF	TGTGCCAGCAGACTCGACAGGGCAGAGAGGAGCACTGAAGCTTTCTTT
TRBV5-5	.	TRBD1	TRBJ1-4	CASSPGTAKINEKLFF	TGTGCCAGCAGCCCAGGGACAGCCAAAATTAATGAAAAACTGTTTTTT
TRBV2	.	TRBD1	TRBJ2-7	CASRVTGGRQYF	TGTGCCAGCAGAGTTACAGGGGGTAGGCAGTACTTC
TRBV5-1	once	.	TRBJ1-1	CASSRPPGTEAFF	TGCGCCAGCAGCCGACCGCCGGGCACTGAAGCTTTCTTT
TRBV11-2	.	.	TRBJ2-7	CASSSSTGVSYEQYF	TGTGCCAGCAGCTCCTCTACAGGAGTCTCCTACGAGCAGTACTTC
TRBV19	.	.	TRBJ1-3	CASYRNTIYF	TGTGCCAGTTACAGAAACACCATATATTTT
TRBV2	.	.	TRBJ1-1	CASTLTPPGNAFF	TGTGCCAGCACCTTGACCCCCCCAGGAAACGCTTTCTTT
TRBV29-1	.	.	TRBJ2-3	CSVATGRDTQYF	TGCAGCGTTGCCACAGGCAGAGATACGCAGTATTTT
TRBV18	.	.	TRBJ1-1	CASSPIRGLNTEAFF	TGTGCCAGCTCACCCATCAGGGGCTTGAACACTGAAGCTTTCTTT
TRBV5-1	.	.	TRBJ2-2	CASSFPSSNTGELFF	TGCGCCAGCAGCTTCCCTAGCTCAAACACCGGGGAGCTGTTTTTT
TRBV5-8	.	TRBD2	TRBJ2-3	CASDRYGGASGDTQYF	TGTGCCAGCGATCGGTACGGGGGGGCATCCGGCGATACGCAGTATTTT
TRBV4-1	.	TRBD1	TRBJ2-7	CASSQRTGQESSSYEQYF	TGCGCCAGCAGCCAAAGGACTGGACAGGAGTCTAGCTCCTACGAGCAGTACTTC
TRBV5-1	few	.	TRBJ1-4	CASSWRRGNEKLFF	TGCGCCAGCAGCTGGCGGAGGGGTAATGAAAAACTGTTTTTT
TRBV9	.	.	TRBJ1-2	CASNSLGEGSLGGYTF	TGTGCCAGCAACTCTCTGGGGGAGGGAAGCTTGGGTGGCTACACCTTC
TRBV18	.	.	TRBJ1-1	CASSPPKGGTEAFF	TGTGCCAGCTCACCACCTAAAGGGGGTACTGAAGCTTTCTTT
TRBV30	.	.	TRBJ1-1	CAWSGLLTEAFF	TGTGCCTGGAGCGGTCTTTTGACTGAAGCTTTCTTT
TRBV7-9	.	.	TRBJ1-2	CASSLVGARGYTF	TGTGCCAGCAGCTTAGTGGGGGCGCGGGGCTACACCTTC
TRBV10-3	.	.	TRBJ2-7	CAISELGRYYEQYF	TGTGCCATCAGTGAGTTGGGCAGGTACTACGAGCAGTACTTC
TRBV28	.	.	TRBJ1-6	CASSLGAFNSPLHF	TGTGCCAGCAGTTTAGGGGCTTTCAATTCACCCCTCCACTTT
TRBV10-2	.	.	TRBJ2-1	CASFYSGLGSYNEQFF	TGCGCCAGCTTTTATAGCGGCCTCGGCTCCTACAATGAGCAGTTCTTC
TRBV7-2	.	.	TRBJ1-2	CASSLFGGKITMGYTF	TGTGCCAGCAGCCTCTTCGGGGGGAAAATAACTATGGGCTACACCTTC
TRBV21-1	once	.	TRBJ2-7	CASSKSLRGEQYF	TGTGCCAGCAGCAAATCCCTTCGGGGAGAGCAGTACTTC
TRBV2	.	.	TRBJ2-5	CASSTGSRTQYF	TGTGCCAGCAGTACAGGGTCGAGGACCCAGTACTTC
TRBV5-6	once	TRBD1	TRBJ2-7	CASSPQGQTYEQYF	TGTGCCAGCAGCCCGCAGGGACAGACTTACGAGCAGTACTTC
TRBV7-2	.	TRBD1	TRBJ2-3	CASSFGDRGPDTQYF	TGTGCCAGCAGCTTTGGGGACAGGGGCCCAGATACGCAGTATTTT
TRBV19	.	TRBD1	TRBJ1-4	CASSAGTGGNEKLFF	TGTGCCAGTAGTGCCGGGACAGGGGGTAATGAAAAACTGTTTTTT
TRBV10-3	.	.	TRBJ1-3	CATTAESGNTIYF	TGTGCCACCACAGCGGAATCTGGAAACACCATATATTTT
TRBV6-1	.	.	TRBJ1-5	CASSEATPFRGQPQHF	TGTGCCAGCAGTGAAGCGACCCCCTTTAGGGGACAGCCCCAGCATTTT
TRBV7-9	.	.	TRBJ1-4	CASSLHGNEKLFF	TGTGCCAGCAGCTTACACGGGAATGAAAAACTGTTTTTT
TRBV5-8	.	TRBD1	TRBJ2-5	CAGAQGEETQYF	TGTGCCGGCGCGCAGGGGGAAGAGACCCAGTACTTC
TRBV28	.	.	TRBJ2-1	CASSSYPGNEQFF	TGTGCCAGCAGTTCCTACCCGGGGAATGAGCAGTTCTTC